This record looks at one TCR beta chain sequence and its context. What it binds is unknown. Germline-derived CDR1 and CDR2 are MNHEY and SMNVEV (reference sequence). The V segment lost 4 bases and the J segment 4 bases; nucleotides outside the gene matches: 0. The CDR3 totals 12 residues. These data are taken from a study of cytomegalovirus exposure and HLA in healthy donors. PCR employed 60 Vbeta and 13 Jbeta primers. Sequencing used immunoSEQ multiplex PCR; TCRdb keeps in-frame clones, though not all of them. The sample yields about 140,000 clones, around 78% seen once. Study conclusions and caveats: A few chains linked to CMV were shown in vitro to be specific for CMV antigens. In a later analysis, TCR beta V- and J-gene trimming was associated with a missense DCLRE1C variant. Further analysis was carried out later, and it showed several of the most significant clusters appearing linked to common viral pathogens.

The J gene is TRBJ1-2, the V gene TRBV27, with 7 bases identical to TRBD1. The sequence derives from a woman in her thirties or forties in good health and CMV-seropositive. The sequenced sample consisted of PBMCs. The CDR3 loop reads CASSSGGYGYTF. The CDR3 region has the DNA TGTGCCAGCAGTTCAGGGGGCTATGGCTACACCTTC.